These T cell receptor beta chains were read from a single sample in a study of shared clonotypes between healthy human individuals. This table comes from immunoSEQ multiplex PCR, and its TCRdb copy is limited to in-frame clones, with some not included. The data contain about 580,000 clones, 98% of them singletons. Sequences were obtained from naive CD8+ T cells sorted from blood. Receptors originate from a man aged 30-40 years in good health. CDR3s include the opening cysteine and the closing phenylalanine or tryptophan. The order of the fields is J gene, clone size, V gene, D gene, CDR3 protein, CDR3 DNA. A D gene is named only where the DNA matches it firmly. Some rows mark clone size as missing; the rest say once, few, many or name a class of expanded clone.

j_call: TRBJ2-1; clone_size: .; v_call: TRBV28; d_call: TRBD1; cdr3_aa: CASSGQGWNEQFF; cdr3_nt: TGTGCCAGCAGTGGACAGGGGTGGAATGAGCAGTTCTTC
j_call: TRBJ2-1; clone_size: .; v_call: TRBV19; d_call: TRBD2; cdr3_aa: CASSPLGGSSYNEQFF; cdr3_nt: TGTGCCAGTAGCCCACTGGGCGGGAGCTCCTACAATGAGCAGTTCTTC
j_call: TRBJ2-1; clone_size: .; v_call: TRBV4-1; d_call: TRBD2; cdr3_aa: CASSQVSGSFDEQFF; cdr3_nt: TGCGCCAGCAGCCAAGTTAGCGGGAGCTTCGATGAGCAGTTCTTC
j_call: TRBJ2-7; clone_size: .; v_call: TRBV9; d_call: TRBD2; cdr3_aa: CASSVAPSGRYEQYF; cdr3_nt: TGTGCCAGCAGCGTAGCGCCTAGCGGGAGGTACGAGCAGTACTTC
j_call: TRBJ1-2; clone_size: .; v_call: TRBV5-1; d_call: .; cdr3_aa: CASSLGTGNYGYTF; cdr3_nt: TGCGCCAGCAGCTTGGGTACGGGTAACTATGGCTACACCTTC
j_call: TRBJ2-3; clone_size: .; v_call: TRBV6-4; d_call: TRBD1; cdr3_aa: CASSLQSGQGTDTQYF; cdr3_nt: TGTGCCAGCAGTTTACAATCGGGACAGGGCACAGATACGCAGTATTTT
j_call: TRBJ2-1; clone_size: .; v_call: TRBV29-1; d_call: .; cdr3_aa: CSVRTGHSADEQFF; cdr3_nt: TGCAGCGTTCGTACGGGTCACTCCGCGGATGAGCAGTTCTTC
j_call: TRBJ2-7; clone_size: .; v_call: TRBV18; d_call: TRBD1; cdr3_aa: CASSPQGQGPSPSYEQYF; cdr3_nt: TGTGCCAGCTCACCGCAAGGACAGGGGCCCTCTCCCTCCTACGAGCAGTACTTC
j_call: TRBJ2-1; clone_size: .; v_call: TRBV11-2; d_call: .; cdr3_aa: CASSIHTDEQFF; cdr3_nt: TGTGCCAGCAGCATTCATACGGATGAGCAGTTCTTC
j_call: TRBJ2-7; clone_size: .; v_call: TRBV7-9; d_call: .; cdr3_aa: CASSSRLDPYEQYF; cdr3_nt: TGTGCCAGCAGCTCTAGACTAGATCCCTACGAGCAGTACTTC
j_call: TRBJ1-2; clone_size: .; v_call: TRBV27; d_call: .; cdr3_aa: CASRGTGNPYGYTF; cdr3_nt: TGTGCCAGCAGGGGAACAGGAAACCCCTATGGCTACACCTTC
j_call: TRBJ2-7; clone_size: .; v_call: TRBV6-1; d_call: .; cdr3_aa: CASSEFREIYYEQYF; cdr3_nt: TGTGCCAGCAGTGAATTTCGGGAGATCTACTACGAGCAGTACTTC
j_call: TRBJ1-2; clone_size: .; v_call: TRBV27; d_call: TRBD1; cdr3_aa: CASSTQWTGGAYGYTF; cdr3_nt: TGTGCCAGCAGTACACAATGGACAGGGGGCGCTTATGGCTACACCTTC
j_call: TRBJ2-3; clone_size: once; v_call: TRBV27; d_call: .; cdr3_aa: CASSLIAGAPQYF; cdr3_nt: TGTGCCAGCAGTTTAATTGCAGGGGCCCCGCAGTATTTT
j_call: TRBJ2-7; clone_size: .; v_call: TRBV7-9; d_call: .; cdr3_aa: CASSRASYEQYF; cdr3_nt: TGTGCCAGCAGCCGGGCCTCCTACGAGCAGTACTTC
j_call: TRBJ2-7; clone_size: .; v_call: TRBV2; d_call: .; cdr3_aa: CASSDLSYEQYF; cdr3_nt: TGTGCCAGCAGTGATCTCTCCTACGAGCAGTACTTC
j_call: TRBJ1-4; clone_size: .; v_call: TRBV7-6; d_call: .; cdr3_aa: CATKRGFNEKLFF; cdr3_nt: TGCGCCACCAAAAGGGGATTTAATGAAAAACTGTTTTTT
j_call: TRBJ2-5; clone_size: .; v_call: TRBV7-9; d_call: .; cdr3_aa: CASSLTGTQETQYF; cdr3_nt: TGTGCCAGCAGCTTAACAGGCACCCAAGAGACCCAGTACTTC
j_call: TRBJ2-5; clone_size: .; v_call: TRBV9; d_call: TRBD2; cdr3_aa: CASSGGGRETQYF; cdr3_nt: TGTGCCAGCAGCGGGGGGGGTCGGGAGACCCAGTACTTC
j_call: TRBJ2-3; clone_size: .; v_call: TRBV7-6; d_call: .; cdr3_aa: CASSLPSEDTQYF; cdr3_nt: TGTGCCAGCAGCTTACCCTCCGAGGATACGCAGTATTTT
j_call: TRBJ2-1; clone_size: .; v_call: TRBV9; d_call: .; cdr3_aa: CASSVAGAGNEQFF; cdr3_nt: TGTGCCAGCAGCGTAGCAGGGGCTGGGAATGAGCAGTTCTTC
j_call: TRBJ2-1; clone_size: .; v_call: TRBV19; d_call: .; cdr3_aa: CASSTTYNEQFF; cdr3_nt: TGTGCCAGTAGTACCACCTACAATGAGCAGTTCTTC
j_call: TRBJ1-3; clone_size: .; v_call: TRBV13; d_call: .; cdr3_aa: CASSLQVSGNTIYF; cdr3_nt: TGTGCCAGCAGCTTACAAGTCTCTGGAAACACCATATATTTT
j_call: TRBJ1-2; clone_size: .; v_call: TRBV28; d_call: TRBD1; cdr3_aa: CASSSETGVSGYTF; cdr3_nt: TGTGCCAGCAGTTCCGAGACAGGGGTGTCCGGCTACACCTTC
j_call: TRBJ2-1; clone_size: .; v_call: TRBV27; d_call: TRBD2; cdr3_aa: CASSTSGLAGSEQFF; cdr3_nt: TGTGCCAGCAGTACCTCGGGACTAGCGGGAAGTGAGCAGTTCTTC
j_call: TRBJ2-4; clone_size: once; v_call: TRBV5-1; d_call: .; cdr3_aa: CASITQGAKNIQYF; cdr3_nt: TGCGCCAGCATCACCCAGGGAGCCAAAAACATTCAGTACTTC
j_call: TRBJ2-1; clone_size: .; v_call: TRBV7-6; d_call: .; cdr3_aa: CASSRRADNEQFF; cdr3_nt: TGTGCCAGCAGCCGTCGGGCGGACAATGAGCAGTTCTTC
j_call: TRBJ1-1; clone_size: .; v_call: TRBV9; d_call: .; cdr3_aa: CAADGQFTEAFF; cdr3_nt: TGTGCCGCGGACGGACAGTTCACTGAAGCTTTCTTT
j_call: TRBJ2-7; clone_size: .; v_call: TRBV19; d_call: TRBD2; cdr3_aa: CASNGSLAGVYEQYF; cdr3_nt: TGTGCCAGTAATGGCTCATTAGCGGGAGTCTACGAGCAGTACTTC